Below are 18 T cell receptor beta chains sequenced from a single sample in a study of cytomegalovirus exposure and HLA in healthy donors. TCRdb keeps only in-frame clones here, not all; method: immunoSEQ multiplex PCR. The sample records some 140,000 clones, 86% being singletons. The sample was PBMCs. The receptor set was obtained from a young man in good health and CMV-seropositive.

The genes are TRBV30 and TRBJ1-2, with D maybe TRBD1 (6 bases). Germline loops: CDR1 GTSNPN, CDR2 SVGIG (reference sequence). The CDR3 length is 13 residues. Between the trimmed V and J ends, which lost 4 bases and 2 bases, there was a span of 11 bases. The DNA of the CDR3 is TGTGCCTGGACCAGACAGGAAAACTATGGCTACACCTTC. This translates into CAWTRQENYGYTF.

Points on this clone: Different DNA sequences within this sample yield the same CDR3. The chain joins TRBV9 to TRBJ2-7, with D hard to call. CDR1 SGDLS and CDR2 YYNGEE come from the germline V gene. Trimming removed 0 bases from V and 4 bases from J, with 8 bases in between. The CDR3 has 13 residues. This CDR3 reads CASSVGAGYEQYF. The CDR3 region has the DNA TGTGCCAGCAGCGTAGGGGCCGGATACGAGCAGTACTTC.

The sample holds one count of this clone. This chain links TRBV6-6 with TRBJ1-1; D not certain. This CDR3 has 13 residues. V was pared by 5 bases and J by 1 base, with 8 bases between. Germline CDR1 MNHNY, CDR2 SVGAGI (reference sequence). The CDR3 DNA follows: TGTGCCAGCAGTCGGGGTAGGAACACTGAAGCTTTCTTT. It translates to CASSRGRNTEAFF.

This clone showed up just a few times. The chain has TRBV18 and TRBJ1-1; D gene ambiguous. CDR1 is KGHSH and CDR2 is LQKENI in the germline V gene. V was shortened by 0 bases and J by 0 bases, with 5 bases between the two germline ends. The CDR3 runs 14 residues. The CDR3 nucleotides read TGTGCCAGCTCACCACCGCTACTGAACACTGAAGCTTTCTTT. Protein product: CASSPPLLNTEAFF. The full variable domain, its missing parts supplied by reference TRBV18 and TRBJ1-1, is NAGVMQNPRHLVRRRGQEARLRCSPMKGHSHVYWYRQLPEEGLKFMVYLQKENIIDESGMPKERFSAEFPKEGPSILRIQQVVRGDSAAYFCASSPPLLNTEAFFGQGTRLTVV.

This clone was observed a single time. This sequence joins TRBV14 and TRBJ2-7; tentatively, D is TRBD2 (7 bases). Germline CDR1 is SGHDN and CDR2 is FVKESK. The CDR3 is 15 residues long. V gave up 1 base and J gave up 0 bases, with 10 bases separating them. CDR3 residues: CASSQGGGASYEQYF. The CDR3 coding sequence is TGTGCCAGCAGCCAAGGGGGGGGCGCCTCCTACGAGCAGTACTTC.

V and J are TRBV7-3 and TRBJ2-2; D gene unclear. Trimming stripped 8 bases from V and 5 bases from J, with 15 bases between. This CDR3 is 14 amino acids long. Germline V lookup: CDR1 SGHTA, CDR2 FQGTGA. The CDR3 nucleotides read TGTGCCAGCGAAGTCGGGTTTAGGACCGGGGAGCTGTTTTTT. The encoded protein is CASEVGFRTGELFF.

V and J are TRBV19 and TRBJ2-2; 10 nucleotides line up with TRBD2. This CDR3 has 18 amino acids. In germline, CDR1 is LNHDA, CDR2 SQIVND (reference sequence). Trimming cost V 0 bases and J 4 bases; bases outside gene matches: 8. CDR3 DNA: TGTGCCAGTAGTATAGACCTACCCGGGACTAGCGCCACCGGGGAGCTGTTTTTT. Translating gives CASSIDLPGTSATGELFF.

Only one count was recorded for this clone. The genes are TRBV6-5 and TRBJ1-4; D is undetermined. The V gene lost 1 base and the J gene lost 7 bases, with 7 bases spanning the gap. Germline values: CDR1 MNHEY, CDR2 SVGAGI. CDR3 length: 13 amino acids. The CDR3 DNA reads TGTGCCAGCAGTTACTTACAGACTGAAAAACTGTTTTTT. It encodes CASSYLQTEKLFF.

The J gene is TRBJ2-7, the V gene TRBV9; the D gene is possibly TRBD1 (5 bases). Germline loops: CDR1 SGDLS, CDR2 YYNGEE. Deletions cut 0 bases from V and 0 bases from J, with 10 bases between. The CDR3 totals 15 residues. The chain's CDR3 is CASSVGVDSSYEQYF. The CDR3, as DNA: TGTGCCAGCAGCGTAGGGGTAGACAGCTCCTACGAGCAGTACTTC. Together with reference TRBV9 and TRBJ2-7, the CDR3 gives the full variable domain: DSGVTQTPKHLITATGQRVTLRCSPRSGDLSVYWYQQSLDQGLQFLIQYYNGEERAKGNILERFSAQQFPDLHSELNLSSLELGDSALYFCASSVGVDSSYEQYFGPGTRLTVT.

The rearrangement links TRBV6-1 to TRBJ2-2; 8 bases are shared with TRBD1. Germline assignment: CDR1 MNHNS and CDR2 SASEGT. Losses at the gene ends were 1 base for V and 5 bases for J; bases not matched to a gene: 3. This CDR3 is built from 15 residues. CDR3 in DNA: TGTGCCAGCAGTGAAGGGACAGGGATGACCGGGGAGCTGTTTTTT. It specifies CASSEGTGMTGELFF.

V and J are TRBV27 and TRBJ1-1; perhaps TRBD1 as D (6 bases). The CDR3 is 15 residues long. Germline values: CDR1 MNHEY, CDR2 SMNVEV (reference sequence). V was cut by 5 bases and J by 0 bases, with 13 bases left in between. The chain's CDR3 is CASSRTAPMNTEAFF. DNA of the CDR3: TGTGCCAGCAGTCGGACAGCTCCTATGAACACTGAAGCTTTCTTT.

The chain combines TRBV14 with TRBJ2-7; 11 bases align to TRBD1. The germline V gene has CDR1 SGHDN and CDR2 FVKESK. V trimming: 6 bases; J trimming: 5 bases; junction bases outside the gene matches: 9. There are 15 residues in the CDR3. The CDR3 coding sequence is TGTGCCAGCAGTGACTCCGGGACAGGGGGTCACGAGCAGTACTTC. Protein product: CASSDSGTGGHEQYF.

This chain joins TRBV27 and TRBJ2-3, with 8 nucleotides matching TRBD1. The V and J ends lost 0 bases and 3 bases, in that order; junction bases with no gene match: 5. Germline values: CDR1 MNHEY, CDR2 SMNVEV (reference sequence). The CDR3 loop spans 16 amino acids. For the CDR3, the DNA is TGTGCCAGCAGTTTATCTCTGGACAGGGAAACAGATACGCAGTATTTT. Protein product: CASSLSLDRETDTQYF.

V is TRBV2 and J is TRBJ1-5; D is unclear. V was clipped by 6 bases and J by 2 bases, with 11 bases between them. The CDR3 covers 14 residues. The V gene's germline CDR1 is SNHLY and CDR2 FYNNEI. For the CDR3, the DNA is TGTGCCAGCAGACCTAGACGGGGCAATCAGCCCCAGCATTTT. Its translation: CASRPRRGNQPQHF.

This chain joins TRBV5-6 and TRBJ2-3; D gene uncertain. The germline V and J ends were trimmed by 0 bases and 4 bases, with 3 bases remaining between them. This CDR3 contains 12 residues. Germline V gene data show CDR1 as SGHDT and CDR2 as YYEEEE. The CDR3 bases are TGTGCCAGCAGCTTGGCAGCAGATACGCAGTATTTT. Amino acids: CASSLAADTQYF.

CDR3 bases: TGTGCCAGCAGCCTAAGACTAGCGGGAGAGTACGAGCAGTACTTC. Amino acid sequence: CASSLRLAGEYEQYF. The chain joins TRBV11-2 to TRBJ2-7; 12 bases are shared with TRBD2. Losses at the gene ends were 5 bases for V and 4 bases for J; bases not matched to a gene: 6. Germline CDR1 SGHAT, CDR2 FQNNGV. The CDR3 is 15 residues long. Filled out from reference TRBV11-2 and TRBJ2-7, the complete variable domain reads EAGVAQSPRYKIIEKRQSVAFWCNPISGHATLYWYQQILGQGPKLLIQFQNNGVVDDSQLPKDRFSAERLKGVDSTLKIQPAKLEDSAVYLCASSLRLAGEYEQYFGPGTRLTVT.

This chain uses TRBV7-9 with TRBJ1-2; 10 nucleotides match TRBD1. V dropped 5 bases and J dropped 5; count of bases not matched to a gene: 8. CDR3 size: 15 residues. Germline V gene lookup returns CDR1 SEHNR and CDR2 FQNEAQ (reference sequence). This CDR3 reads CASSMTGGARYGYTF. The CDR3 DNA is TGTGCCAGCAGCATGACAGGGGGCGCGAGATATGGCTACACCTTC.

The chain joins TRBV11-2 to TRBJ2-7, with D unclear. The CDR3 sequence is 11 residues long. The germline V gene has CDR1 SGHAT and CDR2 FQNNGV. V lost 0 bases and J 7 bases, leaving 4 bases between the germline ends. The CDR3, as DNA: TGTGCCAGCAGCTTAGAATCGGAGCAGTACTTC. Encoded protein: CASSLESEQYF.